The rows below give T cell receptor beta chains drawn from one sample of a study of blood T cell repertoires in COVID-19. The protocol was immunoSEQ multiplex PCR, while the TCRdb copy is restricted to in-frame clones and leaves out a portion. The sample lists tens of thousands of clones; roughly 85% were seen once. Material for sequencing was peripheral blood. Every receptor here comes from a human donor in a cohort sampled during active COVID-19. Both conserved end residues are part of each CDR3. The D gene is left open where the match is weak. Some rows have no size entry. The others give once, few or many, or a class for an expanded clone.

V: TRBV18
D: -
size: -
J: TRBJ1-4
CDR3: CASSPQGMGTNEKLFF
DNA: TGTGCCAGCTCACCACAGGGGATGGGAACTAATGAAAAACTGTTTTTT

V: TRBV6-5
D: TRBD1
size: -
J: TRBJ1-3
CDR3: CASSLPGGSSGNTIYF
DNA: TGTGCCAGCAGTTTGCCAGGGGGCTCCTCTGGAAACACCATATATTTT

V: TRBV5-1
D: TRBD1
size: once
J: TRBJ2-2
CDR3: CASSSQGAGLTGELFF
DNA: TGCGCCAGCAGCTCTCAGGGGGCGGGATTGACCGGGGAGCTGTTTTTT

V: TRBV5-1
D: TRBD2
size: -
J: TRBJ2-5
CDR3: CARSGGGVGETQYF
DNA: TGCGCCCGCAGCGGGGGGGGCGTGGGAGAGACCCAGTACTTC

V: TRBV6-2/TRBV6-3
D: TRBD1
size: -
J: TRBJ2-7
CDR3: CASSYSVDRAGYEQYF
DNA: TGTGCCAGCAGTTACTCGGTGGACAGGGCGGGCTACGAGCAGTACTTC

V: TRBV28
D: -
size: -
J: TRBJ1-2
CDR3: CASRPTANYGYTF
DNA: TGTGCCAGCAGGCCTACAGCTAACTATGGCTACACCTTC

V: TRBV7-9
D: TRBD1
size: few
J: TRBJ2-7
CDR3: CASSFGTGIYEQYF
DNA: TGTGCCAGCAGCTTTGGGACAGGGATCTACGAGCAGTACTTC

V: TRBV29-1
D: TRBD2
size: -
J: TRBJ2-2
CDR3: CSAAGGTSGFTGELFF
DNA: TGCAGCGCCGCCGGCGGGACTAGCGGCTTCACCGGGGAGCTGTTTTTT

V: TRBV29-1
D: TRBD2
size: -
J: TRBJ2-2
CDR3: CSVESGGQGGELFF
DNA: TGCAGCGTTGAGAGCGGGGGGCAAGGCGGGGAGCTGTTTTTT

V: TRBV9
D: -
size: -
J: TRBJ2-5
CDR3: CASSVDSGWGETQYF
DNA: TGTGCCAGCAGCGTAGATTCGGGGTGGGGAGAGACCCAGTACTTC

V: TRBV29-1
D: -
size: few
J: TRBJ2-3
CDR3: CSVASQGRGTDTQYF
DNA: TGCAGCGTTGCTTCCCAGGGAAGGGGCACAGATACGCAGTATTTT

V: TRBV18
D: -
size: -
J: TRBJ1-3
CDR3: CASSPRPNPDTIYF
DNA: TGTGCCAGCTCACCACGCCCTAATCCGGACACCATATATTTT

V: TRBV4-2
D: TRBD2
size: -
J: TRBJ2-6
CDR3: CASSREALAGGSGANVLTF
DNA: TGTGCCAGCAGCCGCGAGGCCCTAGCGGGGGGCTCTGGGGCCAACGTCCTGACTTTC

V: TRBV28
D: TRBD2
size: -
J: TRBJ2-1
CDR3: CASSLNGRSNEQFF
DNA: TGTGCCAGCAGTTTAAACGGGAGGAGTAATGAGCAGTTCTTC

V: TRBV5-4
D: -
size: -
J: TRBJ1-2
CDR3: CASSLDQSNYGYTF
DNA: TGTGCCAGCAGCTTGGATCAGTCTAACTATGGCTACACCTTC

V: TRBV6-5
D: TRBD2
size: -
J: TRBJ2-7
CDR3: CASRTTSGRPYEQYF
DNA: TGTGCCAGCAGGACAACTAGCGGGAGGCCCTACGAGCAGTACTTC

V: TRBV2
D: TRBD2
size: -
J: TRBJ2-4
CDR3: CASRLTSGSSRAKNIQYF
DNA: TGTGCCAGCAGACTCACTAGCGGGAGTTCCCGAGCCAAAAACATTCAGTACTTC

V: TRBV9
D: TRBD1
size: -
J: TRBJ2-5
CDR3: CASSVELGTGGAKETQYF
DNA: TGTGCCAGCAGCGTAGAGCTTGGGACAGGGGGCGCTAAGGAGACCCAGTACTTC

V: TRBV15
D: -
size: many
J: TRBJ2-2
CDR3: CATSNQGIGELFF
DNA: TGTGCCACCAGCAATCAGGGAATCGGGGAGCTGTTTTTT